This paragraph covers one TCR beta chain sequence. The table came from immunoSEQ multiplex PCR; TCRdb's copy has only in-frame clones and leaves some out. Of roughly 58,000 clones in the sample, about 81% were seen once. The CDR3 extends over 15 amino acids. In germline, CDR1 is LNHNV, CDR2 YYDKDF (reference sequence). Trimming took 0 bases from V and 6 from J, leaving 11 bases between them. These data belong to a study of blood T cell repertoires in COVID-19. The chain carries TRBV15 and TRBJ2-2; a weak D match, TRBD1 (6 bases). This TCR derives from a man in his fifties or sixties with COVID-19, enrolled during active disease. Source material: peripheral blood. CDR3: CATSRDNEGAGELFF. CDR3 sequence (DNA): TGTGCCACCAGCAGAGATAACGAGGGGGCCGGGGAGCTGTTTTTT.